This TCR beta chain was found in a study of human T cells and chemical hapten exposure. Study-wide background: Skin on the upper inner arm, 2 cm by 2 cm in size, was sensitized with 2% DPC.

The time point denotes: patch test 1, 2 weeks after DPC sensitization. Indicated treatment: therapeutic diphenylcyclopropenone sensitization with weekly scalp DPC. The CDR3 sequence is 16 residues long. CDR1 is DFQATT and CDR2 is SNEGSKA in the germline V gene (reference sequence). Germline trimming cut 1 base from V and 2 bases from J; bases unmatched to any gene: 7. TCRdb redid the calling of the RACE reads with MiXCR, one entry per CDR3 protein. The data contain about 340,000 distinct CDR3 sequences, approximately 6.9% of them singletons. This clonotype was counted at least ten times. The sample was whole blood, taken in connection with sensitization to the hapten diphenylcyclopropenone (DPC). This chain links TRBV20-1 with TRBJ2-3; 9 bases are shared with TRBD2. This TCR came from a woman under 30 with alopecia areata. Some clones in this sample may be carry-over from other donors' samples. The CDR3 DNA follows: TGCAGTGCTAGAGGAAGCGGGGGGCCTTTCACAGATACGCAGTATTTT. Encoded protein: CSARGSGGPFTDTQYF.